Here is one T cell receptor beta chain with its context. Per germline, CDR1 LNHDA and CDR2 SQIVND (reference sequence). V lost 2 bases to trimming and J lost 1 base; unmatched junction nucleotides: 5. The CDR3 loop spans 17 amino acids. As processed by the authors: Amplification of reference gene primers was used by the study to estimate nucleated cell counts. The assay was immunoSEQ multiplex PCR, and TCRdb's table has in-frame clones only and misses some. Clone size and V and J calls were adopted from that table, with D and trimming inferred from the DNA. The sample lists about 92,000 clones, 80% occurring once. These data originate in a study of blood T cell repertoires in COVID-19. For the study at large: COVID-19 samples from acute and convalescent phases originated in the United States, Italy and Spain. From T cells, B-cell-depleted T cells, or PBMCs came the material, which was cDNA or gDNA.

This receptor was taken from a woman aged 70-85 years with acute or convalescent COVID-19. Sequences were obtained from peripheral blood. The J gene is TRBJ2-6, the V gene TRBV19; TRBD2 matches 7 bases. The CDR3 region is CASSIKAGLSGANVLTF. The CDR3 DNA reads as TGTGCCAGTAGTATAAAAGCGGGGTTGTCTGGGGCCAACGTCCTGACTTTC.